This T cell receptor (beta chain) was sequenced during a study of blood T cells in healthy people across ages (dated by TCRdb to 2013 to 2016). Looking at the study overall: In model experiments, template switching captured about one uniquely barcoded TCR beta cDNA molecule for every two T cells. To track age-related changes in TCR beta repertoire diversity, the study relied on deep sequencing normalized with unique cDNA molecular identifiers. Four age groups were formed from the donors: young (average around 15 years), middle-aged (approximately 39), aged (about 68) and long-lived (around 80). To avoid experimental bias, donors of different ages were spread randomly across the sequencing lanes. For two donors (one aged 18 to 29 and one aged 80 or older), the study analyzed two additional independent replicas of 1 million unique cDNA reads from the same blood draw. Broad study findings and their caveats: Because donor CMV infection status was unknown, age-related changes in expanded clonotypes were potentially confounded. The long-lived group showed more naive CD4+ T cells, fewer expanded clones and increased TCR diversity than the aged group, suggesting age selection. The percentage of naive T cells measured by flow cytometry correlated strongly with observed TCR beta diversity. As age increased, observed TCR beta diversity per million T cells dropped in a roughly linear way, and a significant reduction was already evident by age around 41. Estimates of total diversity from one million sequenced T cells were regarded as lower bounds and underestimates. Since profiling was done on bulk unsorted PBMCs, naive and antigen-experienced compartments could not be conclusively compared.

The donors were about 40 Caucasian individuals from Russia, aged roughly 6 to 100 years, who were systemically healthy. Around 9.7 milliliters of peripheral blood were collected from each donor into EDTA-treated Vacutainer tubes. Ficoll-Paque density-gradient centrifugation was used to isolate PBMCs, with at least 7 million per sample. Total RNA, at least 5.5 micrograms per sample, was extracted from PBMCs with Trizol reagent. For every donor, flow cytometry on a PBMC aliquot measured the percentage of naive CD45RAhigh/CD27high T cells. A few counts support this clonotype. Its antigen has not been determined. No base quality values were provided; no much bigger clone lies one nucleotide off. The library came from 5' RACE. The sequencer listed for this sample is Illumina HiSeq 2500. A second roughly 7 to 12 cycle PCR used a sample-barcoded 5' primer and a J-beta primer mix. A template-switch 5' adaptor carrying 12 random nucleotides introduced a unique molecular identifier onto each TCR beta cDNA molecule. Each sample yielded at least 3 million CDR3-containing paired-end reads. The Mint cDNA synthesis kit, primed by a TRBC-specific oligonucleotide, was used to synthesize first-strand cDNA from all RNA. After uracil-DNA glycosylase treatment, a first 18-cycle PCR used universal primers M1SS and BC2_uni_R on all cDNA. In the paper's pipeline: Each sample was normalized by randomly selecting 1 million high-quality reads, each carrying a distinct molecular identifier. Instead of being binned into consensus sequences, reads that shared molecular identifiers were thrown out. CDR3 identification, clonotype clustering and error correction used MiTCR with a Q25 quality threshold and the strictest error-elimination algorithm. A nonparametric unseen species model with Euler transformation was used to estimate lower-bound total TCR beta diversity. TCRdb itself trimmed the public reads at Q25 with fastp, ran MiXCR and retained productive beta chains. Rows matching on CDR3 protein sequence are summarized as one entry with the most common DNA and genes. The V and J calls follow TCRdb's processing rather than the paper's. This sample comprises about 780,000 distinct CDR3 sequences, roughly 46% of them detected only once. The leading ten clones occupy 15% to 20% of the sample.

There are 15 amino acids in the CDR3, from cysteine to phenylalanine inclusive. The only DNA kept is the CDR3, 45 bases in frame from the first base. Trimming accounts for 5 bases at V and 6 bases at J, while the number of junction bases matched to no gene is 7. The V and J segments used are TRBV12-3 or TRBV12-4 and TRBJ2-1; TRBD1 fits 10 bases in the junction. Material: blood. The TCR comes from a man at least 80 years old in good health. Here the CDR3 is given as CASSPTGGIGNEQFF. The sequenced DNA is TGTGCCAGCAGTCCGACAGGGGGCATTGGCAATGAGCAGTTCTTC.